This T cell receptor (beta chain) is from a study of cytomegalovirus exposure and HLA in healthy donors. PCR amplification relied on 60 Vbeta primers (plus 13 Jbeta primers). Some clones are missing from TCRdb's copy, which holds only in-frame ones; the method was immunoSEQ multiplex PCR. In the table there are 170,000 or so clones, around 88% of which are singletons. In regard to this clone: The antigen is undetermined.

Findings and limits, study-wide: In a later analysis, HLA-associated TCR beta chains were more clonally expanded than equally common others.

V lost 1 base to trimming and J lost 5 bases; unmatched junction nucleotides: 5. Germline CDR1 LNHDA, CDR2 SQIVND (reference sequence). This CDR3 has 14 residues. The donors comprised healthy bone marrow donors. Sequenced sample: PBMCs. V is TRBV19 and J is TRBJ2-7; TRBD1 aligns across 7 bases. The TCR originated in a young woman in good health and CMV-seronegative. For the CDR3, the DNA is TGTGCCAGTAGTATAGTTACAGGGGACCACGAGCAGTACTTC. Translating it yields CASSIVTGDHEQYF.